This T cell receptor beta chain was identified during a study of T cell repertoires in cytomegalovirus infection. The wider study: TCR beta signatures that were public indicated CMV infection and matching HLA type.

The germline CDR1 and CDR2 sequences are MNHEY and SVGEGT. The CDR3 loop spans 15 amino acids. Trimming took off 5 bases at V and 8 bases at J, with 21 bases between the two ends. This clonotype was recorded at least ten times. Its cognate antigen is unknown. Study-wide results and caveats: The ex vivo response was dominated by HLA-C-restricted CMV-specific TCR beta clonotypes.

TCRdb independently ran MiXCR on the reads; one entry per CDR3 protein. The sample consists of approximately 910,000 distinct CDR3 sequences, roughly 30% of them appearing once. Sequenced here: cultured CD8+ T cells from PBMCs, sampled from culture after CMV antigen stimulation. The source of this sequence is a human donor in good health (CMV status not recorded). Some clones in this sample may be carry-over from other donors' samples. V gene TRBV6-2 or TRBV6-3 combines with J gene TRBJ1-2, with D possibly matching TRBD1 (6 bases). The CDR3 sequence is CASSKPGHHTGGYTF. The CDR3 DNA reads TGTGCCAGCAGTAAGCCGGGACACCACACGGGAGGCTACACCTTC.